These T cell receptor beta chains were read from a single sample in a study of CD8+ T cells in alopecia areata. The assay was immunoSEQ multiplex PCR, and TCRdb's table has in-frame clones only and misses some. This sample yields about 150,000 clones, of which 55% are seen a single time; less than 5% belongs to the top ten. Material: CD4+ T cells sorted from blood. The receptor source for this set is a human donor in good health. Each CDR3 is given with its conserved first and last residue. The D gene is left open where the match is weak. Part of the rows lack a size; the others show once, few, many or a class for expanded clones.

D gene	clone size	J gene	V gene	CDR3 protein	CDR3 DNA
TRBD1	-	TRBJ2-7	TRBV6-1	CASRNGQGTYEQYF	TGTGCCAGCAGAAACGGACAGGGAACCTACGAGCAGTACTTC
-	few	TRBJ1-2	TRBV6-1	CASSEARQSYGYTF	TGTGCCAGCAGTGAAGCGCGACAGAGCTATGGCTACACCTTC
TRBD1	-	TRBJ2-5	TRBV9	CASSEQPTGGATQYF	TGTGCCAGCAGCGAGCAACCGACAGGGGGCGCGACCCAGTACTTC
TRBD2	once	TRBJ2-7	TRBV2	CASKGAGGYEQYF	TGTGCCAGCAAGGGAGCGGGAGGTTACGAGCAGTACTTC
-	few	TRBJ2-3	TRBV19	CASSIVAPDGPTQYF	TGTGCCAGTAGTATAGTGGCCCCCGATGGACCCACGCAGTATTTT
TRBD2	many	TRBJ2-2	TRBV7-8	CASSFMGGTGELFF	TGTGCCAGCAGCTTCATGGGGGGGACCGGGGAGCTGTTTTTT
TRBD2	-	TRBJ2-3	TRBV4-2	CASSQVWGTSTSVGTDTQYF	TGTGCCAGCAGCCAAGTTTGGGGGACTAGCACCTCCGTTGGCACAGATACGCAGTATTTT
-	-	TRBJ1-5	TRBV30	CALASGTQPQHF	TGTGCCTTGGCGTCCGGGACTCAGCCCCAGCATTTT
-	-	TRBJ1-1	TRBV4-1	CASSQQSNTEAFF	TGCGCCAGCAGCCAACAGTCGAACACTGAAGCTTTCTTT
TRBD1	-	TRBJ2-6	TRBV14	CASSPRQGAHSGANVLTF	TGTGCCAGCAGCCCCCGACAGGGGGCGCACTCTGGGGCCAACGTCCTGACTTTC
-	-	TRBJ2-7	TRBV4-1	CASSQVQTPGARDREQYF	TGCGCCAGCAGCCAAGTCCAAACTCCCGGGGCGAGAGACCGCGAGCAGTACTTC
-	-	TRBJ1-2	TRBV23-1	CASEGYNYGYTF	TGCGCCAGCGAGGGGTATAACTATGGCTACACCTTC
TRBD1	once	TRBJ2-7	TRBV7-2	CASSAQRGPAYEQYF	TGTGCCAGCAGCGCTCAAAGGGGGCCCGCCTACGAGCAGTACTTC
TRBD1	-	TRBJ1-1	TRBV6-1	CASRRQGTLNTEAFF	TGTGCCAGCAGAAGACAGGGTACACTGAACACTGAAGCTTTCTTT
-	once	TRBJ2-7	TRBV5-1	CASSIWGREQYF	TGCGCCAGCAGTATTTGGGGTCGGGAGCAGTACTTC
-	few	TRBJ2-5	TRBV29-1	CSGGHQETQYF	TGCAGCGGTGGACACCAAGAGACCCAGTACTTC
-	-	TRBJ1-4	TRBV4-1	CASTGALGEKLFF	TGCGCCAGCACAGGGGCTCTTGGTGAAAAACTGTTTTTT
TRBD2	-	TRBJ2-7	TRBV5-6	CASSRTSGTTYEQYF	TGTGCCAGCAGCCGAACTAGCGGGACCACCTACGAGCAGTACTTC
TRBD1	-	TRBJ1-2	TRBV2	CASSVRDRWGYTF	TGTGCCAGCAGTGTTCGGGACAGATGGGGCTACACCTTC
-	-	TRBJ2-5	TRBV4-1	CASSQDWGAGARETQYF	TGCGCCAGCAGCCAAGATTGGGGGGCGGGAGCCAGGGAGACCCAGTACTTC
TRBD2	few	TRBJ2-1	TRBV7-3	CASSPSGGSSYNEQFF	TGTGCCAGCAGCCCATCCGGGGGGAGCTCCTACAATGAGCAGTTCTTC
TRBD1	many	TRBJ1-1	TRBV2	CASRYQGGTEAFF	TGTGCCAGCAGATATCAGGGGGGCACTGAAGCTTTCTTT
-	few	TRBJ2-1	TRBV19	CASSVHSYNEQFF	TGTGCCAGTAGTGTCCACTCCTACAATGAGCAGTTCTTC
TRBD1	-	TRBJ2-7	TRBV19	CASSPRTGWNEQYF	TGTGCCAGTAGTCCAAGGACAGGTTGGAACGAGCAGTACTTC
TRBD1	-	TRBJ2-6	TRBV19	CASSKRTGLSGANVLTF	TGTGCCAGTAGTAAAAGGACAGGACTTTCTGGGGCCAACGTCCTGACTTTC
TRBD1	few	TRBJ2-7	TRBV19	CASSPRQGTYEQYF	TGTGCCAGTAGTCCTCGACAGGGAACCTACGAGCAGTACTTC
-	-	TRBJ1-2	TRBV15	CATSRGSGFDGYTF	TGTGCCACCAGCAGAGGTTCGGGTTTCGATGGCTACACCTTC
TRBD2	-	TRBJ2-1	TRBV7-9	CASSLAGGYNEQFF	TGTGCCAGCAGTCTAGCGGGAGGATACAATGAGCAGTTCTTC
-	few	TRBJ2-6	TRBV29-1	CSVGQDSGANVLTF	TGCAGCGTTGGCCAAGACTCTGGGGCCAACGTCCTGACTTTC
-	-	TRBJ1-5	TRBV6-5	CASSSRGSQPQHF	TGTGCCAGCAGTTCGAGAGGGAGTCAGCCCCAGCATTTT
TRBD1	-	TRBJ2-4	TRBV29-1	CSVEQGAGNIQYF	TGCAGCGTTGAACAGGGGGCGGGAAACATTCAGTACTTC
-	-	TRBJ2-5	TRBV4-2	CASSQDSQGLETQYF	TGTGCCAGCAGCCAAGATAGTCAGGGCTTGGAGACCCAGTACTTC
TRBD1	-	TRBJ1-2	TRBV28	CASSWTGVRGYTF	TGTGCCAGCAGTTGGACAGGGGTCCGGGGCTACACCTTC
-	-	TRBJ2-5	TRBV5-6	CASSSRVGETQYF	TGTGCCAGCAGCTCCAGGGTAGGAGAGACCCAGTACTTC
-	few	TRBJ1-5	TRBV28	CASSRGQRNQPQHF	TGTGCCAGCAGTCGTGGACAGCGAAATCAGCCCCAGCATTTT
-	-	TRBJ2-7	TRBV30	CAWSVQAGPYEQYF	TGTGCCTGGAGTGTACAAGCGGGTCCCTACGAGCAGTACTTC
-	many	TRBJ2-1	TRBV9	CASSRDWNNEQFF	TGTGCCAGCTCCCGGGACTGGAACAATGAGCAGTTCTTC
TRBD1	once	TRBJ2-7	TRBV27	CASSWDRAGSLQYF	TGTGCCAGCAGTTGGGACAGGGCAGGATCCTTGCAGTACTTC
TRBD2	few	TRBJ2-1	TRBV27	CASSFEGLAANEQFF	TGTGCCAGCAGTTTCGAGGGACTAGCAGCAAATGAGCAGTTCTTC
-	-	TRBJ2-3	TRBV7-6	CASSLSTSRTDTQYF	TGTGCCAGCAGCTTAAGTACTAGCCGCACAGATACGCAGTATTTT
-	-	TRBJ2-3	TRBV5-6	CASSFNGATDTQYF	TGTGCCAGCAGCTTTAACGGCGCCACAGATACGCAGTATTTT